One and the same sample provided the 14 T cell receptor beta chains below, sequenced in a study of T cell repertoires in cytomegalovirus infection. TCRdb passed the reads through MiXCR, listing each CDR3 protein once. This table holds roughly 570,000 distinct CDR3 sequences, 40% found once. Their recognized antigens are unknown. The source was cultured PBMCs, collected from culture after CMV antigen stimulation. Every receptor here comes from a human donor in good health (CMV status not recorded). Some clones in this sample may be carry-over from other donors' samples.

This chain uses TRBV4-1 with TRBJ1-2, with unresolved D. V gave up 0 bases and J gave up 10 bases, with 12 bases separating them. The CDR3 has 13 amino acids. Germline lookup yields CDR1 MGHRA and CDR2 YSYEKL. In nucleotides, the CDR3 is TGCGCCAGCAGCCAAGACCGAGGCACCCACTACACCTTC. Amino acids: CASSQDRGTHYTF.

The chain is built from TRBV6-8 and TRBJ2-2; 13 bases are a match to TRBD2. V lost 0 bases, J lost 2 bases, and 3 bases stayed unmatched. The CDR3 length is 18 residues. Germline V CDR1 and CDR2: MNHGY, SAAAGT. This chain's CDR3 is CASSYSGLAGLNTGELFF. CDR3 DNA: TGTGCCAGCAGTTACTCGGGACTAGCGGGACTTAACACCGGGGAGCTGTTTTTT.

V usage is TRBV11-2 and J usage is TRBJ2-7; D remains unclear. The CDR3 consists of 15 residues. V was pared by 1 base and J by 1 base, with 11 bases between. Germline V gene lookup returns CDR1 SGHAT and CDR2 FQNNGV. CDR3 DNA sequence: TGTGCCAGCAGCTTAGGAGGTTCCTTTTCCTACGAGCAGTACTTC. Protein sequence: CASSLGGSFSYEQYF.

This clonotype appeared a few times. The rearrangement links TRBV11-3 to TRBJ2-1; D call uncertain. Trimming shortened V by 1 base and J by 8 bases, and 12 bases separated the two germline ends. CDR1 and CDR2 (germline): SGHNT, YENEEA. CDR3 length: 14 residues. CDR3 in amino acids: CASSLGSRFDEQFF. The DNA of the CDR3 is TGTGCCAGCAGCTTAGGGAGTAGGTTCGATGAGCAGTTCTTC.

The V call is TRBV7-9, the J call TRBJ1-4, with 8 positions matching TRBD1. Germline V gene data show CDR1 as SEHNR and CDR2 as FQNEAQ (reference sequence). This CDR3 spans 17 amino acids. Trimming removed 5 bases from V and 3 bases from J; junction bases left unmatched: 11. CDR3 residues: CASSPRTGRSANEKLFF. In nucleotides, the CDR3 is TGTGCCAGCAGCCCCCGGACAGGGAGGTCGGCTAATGAAAAACTGTTTTTT.

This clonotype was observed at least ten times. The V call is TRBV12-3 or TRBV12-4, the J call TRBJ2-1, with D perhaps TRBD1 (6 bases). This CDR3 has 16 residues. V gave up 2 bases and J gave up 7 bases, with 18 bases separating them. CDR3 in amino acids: CASSLLLGQEHNEQFF. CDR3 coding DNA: TGTGCCAGCAGTTTACTTCTGGGACAAGAACATAATGAGCAGTTCTTC.

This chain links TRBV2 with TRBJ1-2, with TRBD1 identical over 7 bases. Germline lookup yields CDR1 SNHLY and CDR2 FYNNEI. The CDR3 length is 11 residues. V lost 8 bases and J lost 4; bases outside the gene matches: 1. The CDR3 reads CASGTVYGYTF. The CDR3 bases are TGTGCCAGCGGGACAGTCTATGGCTACACCTTC.

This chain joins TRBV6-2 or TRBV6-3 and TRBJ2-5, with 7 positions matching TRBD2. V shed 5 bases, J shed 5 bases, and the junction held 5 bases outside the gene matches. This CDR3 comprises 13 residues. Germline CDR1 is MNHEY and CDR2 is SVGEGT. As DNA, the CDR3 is TGTGCCAGCAGTACGGGACTATCGGAGACCCAGTACTTC. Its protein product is CASSTGLSETQYF.

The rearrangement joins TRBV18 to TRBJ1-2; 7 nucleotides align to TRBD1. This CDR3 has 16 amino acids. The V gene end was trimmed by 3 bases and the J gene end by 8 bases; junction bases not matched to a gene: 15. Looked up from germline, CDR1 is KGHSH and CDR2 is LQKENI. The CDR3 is CASSPTGQSTGVGYTF. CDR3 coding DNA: TGTGCCAGCTCACCGACCGGTCAATCAACAGGGGTGGGCTACACCTTC.

The CDR3 protein is CASSQEARDRESPDTQYF. Here the CDR3 DNA reads TGTGCCAGCAGCCAAGAGGCCCGGGACAGGGAATCCCCAGATACGCAGTATTTT. The V call is TRBV7-9, the J call TRBJ2-3, with 9 bases identical to TRBD1. V shed 5 bases and J 4 bases; nucleotides not matched to a gene: 16. Germline CDR1 is SEHNR and CDR2 is FQNEAQ (reference sequence). This CDR3 region has 18 residues.

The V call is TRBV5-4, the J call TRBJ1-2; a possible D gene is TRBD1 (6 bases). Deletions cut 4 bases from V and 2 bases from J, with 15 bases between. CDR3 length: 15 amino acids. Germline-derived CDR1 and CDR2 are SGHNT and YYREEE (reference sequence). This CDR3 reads CASSPLRGQNYGYTF. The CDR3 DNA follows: TGTGCCAGCAGCCCACTCCGAGGACAGAACTATGGCTACACCTTC.

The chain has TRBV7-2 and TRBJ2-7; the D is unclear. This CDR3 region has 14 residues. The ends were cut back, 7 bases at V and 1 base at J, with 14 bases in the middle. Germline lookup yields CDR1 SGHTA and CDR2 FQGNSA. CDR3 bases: TGTGCCAGCACCCAACCCGGGTTTTCCTACGAGCAGTACTTC. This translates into CASTQPGFSYEQYF.

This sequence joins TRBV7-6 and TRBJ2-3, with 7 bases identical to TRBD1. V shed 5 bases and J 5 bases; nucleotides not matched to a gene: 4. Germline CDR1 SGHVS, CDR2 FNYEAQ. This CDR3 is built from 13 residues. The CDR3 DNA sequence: TGTGCCAGCAGCCCGACAGGGAGAGATACGCAGTATTTT. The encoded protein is CASSPTGRDTQYF.

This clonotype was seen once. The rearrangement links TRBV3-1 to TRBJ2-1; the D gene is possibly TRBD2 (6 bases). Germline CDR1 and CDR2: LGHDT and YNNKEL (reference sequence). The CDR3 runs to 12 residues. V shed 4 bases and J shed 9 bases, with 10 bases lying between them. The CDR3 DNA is TGTGCCAGCAGCCTCCGCGGGATTGAGCAGTTCTTC. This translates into CASSLRGIEQFF.